The 3 T cell receptor beta chains below come from one sample, sequenced in a study of radiation and T cells in renal cell carcinoma. TCRdb's table, derived via immunoSEQ multiplex PCR, lists solely in-frame clones and lacks some. The table records about 140,000 clones, approximately 87% of them present only once. Time point: baseline pretreatment blood. Specified treatment: 15 Gy SBRT to primary tumor, nephrectomy 4 weeks later. The sample consisted of blood, taken from a patient whose treatment included radiotherapy and nephrectomy. The receptors shown here come from a woman aged 45-60 years with renal cell carcinoma.

The V call is TRBV7-9, the J call TRBJ2-2; D is perhaps TRBD1 or TRBD2 (6 bases each). The CDR3 length is 14 residues. The germline V gene encodes CDR1 SEHNR and CDR2 FQNEAQ (reference sequence). The V end lost 7 bases, the J end lost 9 bases, and 18 bases lay between the germline ends. CDR3 sequence: CASTGGRVPWELFF. CDR3 nucleotides: TGTGCCAGCACCGGGGGCAGAGTGCCCTGGGAGCTGTTTTTT.

In its sample, this clone was seen a few times. This CDR3 is CASSQGELVGEQYF. CDR3 nucleotide sequence: TGCGCCAGCAGCCAAGGTGAACTAGTGGGTGAGCAGTACTTC. J is TRBJ2-7 and V is TRBV4-3; possible D gene TRBD2, 5 bases. This CDR3 has 14 residues. Per germline, CDR1 LGHNA and CDR2 YSLEER. Trimming removed 1 base from V and 7 bases from J, with 14 bases in between.

The genes are TRBV7-2 and TRBJ2-5; D gene unclear. The CDR3 consists of 11 residues. CDR1 is SGHTA and CDR2 is FQGNSA in the germline V gene. Trimming cost V 4 bases and J 5 bases, with 5 bases left between them. The CDR3: CASSWYETQYF. In DNA, the CDR3 is TGTGCCAGCAGCTGGTATGAGACCCAGTACTTC.